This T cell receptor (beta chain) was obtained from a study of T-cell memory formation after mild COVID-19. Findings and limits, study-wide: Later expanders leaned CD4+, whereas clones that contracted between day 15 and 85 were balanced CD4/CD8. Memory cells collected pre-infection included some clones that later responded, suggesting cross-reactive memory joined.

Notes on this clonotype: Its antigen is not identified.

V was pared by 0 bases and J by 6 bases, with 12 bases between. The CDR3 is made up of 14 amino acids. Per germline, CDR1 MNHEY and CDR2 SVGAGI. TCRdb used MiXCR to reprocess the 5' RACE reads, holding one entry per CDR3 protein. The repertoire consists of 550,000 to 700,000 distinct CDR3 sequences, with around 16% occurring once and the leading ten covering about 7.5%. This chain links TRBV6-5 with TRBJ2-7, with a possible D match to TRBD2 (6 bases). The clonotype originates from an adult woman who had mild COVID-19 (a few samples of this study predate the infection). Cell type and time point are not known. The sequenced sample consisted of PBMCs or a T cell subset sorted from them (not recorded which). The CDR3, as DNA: TGTGCCAGCAGTTACTCGGAGGGGCTGGGCGAGCAGTACTTC. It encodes CASSYSEGLGEQYF.